This T cell receptor beta chain was sequenced for a study of T cell responses to AZD1222 COVID-19 vaccine. CDR1 and CDR2 from the germline V gene are MNHNS and SASEGT. The CDR3 sequence is 17 residues long. After removal of 2 bases from V and 6 bases from J, the junction contained 12 bases not matched to a gene. The repertoire was sequenced with immunoSEQ multiplex PCR; TCRdb's copy has only in-frame clones and lacks some. The sample comprises fewer than 180,000 clones, 85% to 95% of which are singletons, and roughly 1.3% rests with the top ten. The sequence was collected from an adult in good health. The gene calls are TRBV6-1 and TRBJ2-2; 7 bases align to TRBD2. Source: peripheral blood, taken on day 0 of AZD1222 vaccination. The CDR3 here is CASSETIGKAGSGELFF. DNA of the CDR3: TGTGCCAGCAGTGAAACGATTGGGAAAGCGGGATCCGGGGAGCTGTTTTTT.